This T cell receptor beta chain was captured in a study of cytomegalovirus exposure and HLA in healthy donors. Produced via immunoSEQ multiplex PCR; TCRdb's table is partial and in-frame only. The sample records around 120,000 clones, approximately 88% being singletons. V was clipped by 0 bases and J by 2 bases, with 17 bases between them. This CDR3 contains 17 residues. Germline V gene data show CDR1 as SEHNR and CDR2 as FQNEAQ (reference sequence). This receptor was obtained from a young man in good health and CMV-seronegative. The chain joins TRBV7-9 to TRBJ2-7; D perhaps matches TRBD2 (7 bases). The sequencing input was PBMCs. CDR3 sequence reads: CASSLAYLGGDTYEQYF. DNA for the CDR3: TGTGCCAGCAGCTTAGCCTACCTGGGAGGGGACACCTACGAGCAGTACTTC.